The rows below give T cell receptor beta chains drawn from one sample of a study of CD8 T cells in ankylosing spondylitis. In TCRdb, the 5' RACE reads were re-called with MiXCR into one record per CDR3 protein. The data show about 800,000 distinct CDR3 sequences, with 10% to 15% seen just once and about 0.49% held by the top ten. Sequencing used blood, either unsorted or a sorted T cell fraction (not recorded which). Receptors originate from a male donor with ankylosing spondylitis. CDR3s include the opening cysteine and the closing phenylalanine or tryptophan. Each record gives: clone size, V gene, J gene, CDR3 length, D gene, CDR3 protein, CDR3 DNA. The D gene is left open where the match is weak. A clone size is listed for some rows: how often the clone was seen (once, few, many), or a class if it is expanded.

clone_size: NA
v_call: TRBV5-1
j_call: TRBJ1-1
cdr3_length: 12
d_call: NA
cdr3_aa: CASSSTGFQAFF
cdr3_nt: TGCGCCAGCAGCAGCACAGGGTTTCAAGCTTTCTTT

clone_size: NA
v_call: TRBV4-3
j_call: TRBJ2-2
cdr3_length: 17
d_call: TRBD2
cdr3_aa: CASSHRLAGDSTGELFF
cdr3_nt: TGCGCCAGCAGCCACCGACTAGCGGGAGACTCTACCGGGGAGCTGTTTTTT

clone_size: NA
v_call: TRBV25-1
j_call: TRBJ1-1
cdr3_length: 11
d_call: NA
cdr3_aa: CASSEVSGAFF
cdr3_nt: TGTGCCAGCAGTGAAGTATCCGGAGCTTTCTTT

clone_size: many
v_call: TRBV20-1
j_call: TRBJ1-5
cdr3_length: 12
d_call: NA
cdr3_aa: CSATAGDQPQHF
cdr3_nt: TGCAGTGCTACGGCGGGGGACCAGCCCCAGCATTTT

clone_size: NA
v_call: TRBV20-1
j_call: TRBJ2-7
cdr3_length: 12
d_call: NA
cdr3_aa: CSARIRPYEQYF
cdr3_nt: TGCAGTGCCAGAATCCGACCCTACGAGCAGTACTTC

clone_size: few
v_call: TRBV6-1
j_call: TRBJ1-1
cdr3_length: 15
d_call: NA
cdr3_aa: CASSPFGSANTEAFF
cdr3_nt: TGTGCCAGCAGCCCCTTTGGGTCAGCCAACACTGAAGCTTTCTTT

clone_size: few
v_call: TRBV29-1
j_call: TRBJ2-5
cdr3_length: 12
d_call: NA
cdr3_aa: CSVVSGQETQYF
cdr3_nt: TGCAGCGTTGTTAGCGGCCAAGAGACCCAGTACTTC

clone_size: NA
v_call: TRBV5-1
j_call: TRBJ2-3
cdr3_length: 16
d_call: NA
cdr3_aa: CASSLMATRGTDTQYF
cdr3_nt: TGCGCCAGCAGCTTGATGGCCACCCGGGGCACAGATACGCAGTATTTT

clone_size: few
v_call: TRBV30
j_call: TRBJ2-3
cdr3_length: 12
d_call: NA
cdr3_aa: CAWSEYTDTQYF
cdr3_nt: TGTGCCTGGAGTGAATACACAGATACGCAGTATTTT

clone_size: NA
v_call: TRBV5-1
j_call: TRBJ2-7
cdr3_length: 17
d_call: NA
cdr3_aa: CASSSARDKAGRYEQYF
cdr3_nt: TGCGCCAGCAGCTCGGCGAGGGACAAGGCCGGGCGCTACGAGCAGTACTTC

clone_size: NA
v_call: TRBV6-2/TRBV6-3
j_call: TRBJ2-3
cdr3_length: 15
d_call: TRBD1
cdr3_aa: CASSRGTDFTDTQYF
cdr3_nt: TGTGCCAGCAGCAGAGGGACAGATTTCACAGATACGCAGTATTTT

clone_size: few
v_call: TRBV12-3/TRBV12-4
j_call: TRBJ2-7
cdr3_length: 13
d_call: NA
cdr3_aa: CASTATAAYEQYF
cdr3_nt: TGTGCCAGCACCGCCACTGCCGCCTACGAGCAGTACTTC

clone_size: few
v_call: TRBV5-5
j_call: TRBJ2-5
cdr3_length: 15
d_call: NA
cdr3_aa: CASSRGRLYQETQYF
cdr3_nt: TGTGCCAGCAGCCGTGGAAGACTTTACCAAGAGACCCAGTACTTC

clone_size: NA
v_call: TRBV18
j_call: TRBJ1-5
cdr3_length: 14
d_call: NA
cdr3_aa: CASSLQRMSQPQHF
cdr3_nt: TGTGCCAGCTCGCTACAGCGGATGAGTCAGCCCCAGCATTTT

clone_size: NA
v_call: TRBV5-6
j_call: TRBJ1-2
cdr3_length: 12
d_call: NA
cdr3_aa: CASSLSSGACTF
cdr3_nt: TGTGCCAGCAGCTTGTCTTCGGGAGCCTGTACCTTC

clone_size: NA
v_call: TRBV24-1
j_call: TRBJ2-7
cdr3_length: 13
d_call: NA
cdr3_aa: CATSDNDRSEQYF
cdr3_nt: TGTGCCACCAGTGACAACGACAGGTCCGAGCAGTACTTC

clone_size: many
v_call: TRBV7-9
j_call: TRBJ2-7
cdr3_length: 12
d_call: NA
cdr3_aa: CASSPGYDEQYF
cdr3_nt: TGTGCCAGCAGTCCAGGGTATGACGAGCAGTACTTC

clone_size: NA
v_call: TRBV5-8
j_call: TRBJ2-4
cdr3_length: 17
d_call: NA
cdr3_aa: CASSLRGGDWTKNIQYF
cdr3_nt: TGTGCCAGCAGCTTGAGGGGCGGGGATTGGACCAAAAACATTCAGTACTTC

clone_size: few
v_call: TRBV7-2
j_call: TRBJ2-6
cdr3_length: 17
d_call: TRBD2
cdr3_aa: CASSSPGGGDGANVLTF
cdr3_nt: TGTGCCAGCAGCTCCCCTGGGGGAGGGGATGGGGCCAACGTCCTGACTTTC

clone_size: NA
v_call: TRBV10-3
j_call: TRBJ2-3
cdr3_length: 13
d_call: NA
cdr3_aa: CASKRAPTDTQYF
cdr3_nt: TGTGCCTCTAAACGAGCCCCCACAGATACGCAGTATTTT

clone_size: many
v_call: TRBV28
j_call: TRBJ1-2
cdr3_length: 13
d_call: NA
cdr3_aa: CASSLSSNYGYTF
cdr3_nt: TGTGCCAGCAGTTTGTCATCCAACTATGGCTACACCTTC

clone_size: many
v_call: TRBV7-2
j_call: TRBJ1-2
cdr3_length: 15
d_call: TRBD1
cdr3_aa: CASSTGQGEGYGYTF
cdr3_nt: TGTGCCAGCAGCACCGGACAGGGGGAAGGATATGGCTACACCTTC

clone_size: many
v_call: TRBV20-1
j_call: TRBJ2-2
cdr3_length: 15
d_call: NA
cdr3_aa: CSAREGRTNTGELFF
cdr3_nt: TGCAGTGCTAGAGAGGGAAGGACCAACACCGGGGAGCTGTTTTTT

clone_size: few
v_call: TRBV6-5
j_call: TRBJ2-3
cdr3_length: 17
d_call: NA
cdr3_aa: CASSLQGPGQRTDTQYF
cdr3_nt: TGTGCCAGCTCGTTACAGGGACCGGGACAACGGACAGATACGCAGTATTTT

clone_size: many
v_call: TRBV7-9
j_call: TRBJ2-1
cdr3_length: 16
d_call: TRBD1
cdr3_aa: CASSLVGQVHHNEQFF
cdr3_nt: TGTGCCAGCAGCTTAGTGGGACAGGTCCATCACAATGAGCAGTTCTTC

clone_size: few
v_call: TRBV4-2
j_call: TRBJ2-7
cdr3_length: 16
d_call: TRBD2
cdr3_aa: CASSQDGGLKVYEQYF
cdr3_nt: TGTGCCAGCAGCCAAGATGGGGGACTAAAGGTATACGAGCAGTACTTC

clone_size: few
v_call: TRBV9
j_call: TRBJ1-2
cdr3_length: 12
d_call: NA
cdr3_aa: CASSVDAVGYTF
cdr3_nt: TGTGCCAGCAGCGTAGATGCGGTGGGCTACACCTTC

clone_size: few
v_call: TRBV5-1
j_call: TRBJ2-5
cdr3_length: 17
d_call: TRBD2
cdr3_aa: CASSQGLAGTLQETQYF
cdr3_nt: TGCGCCAGCAGCCAGGGACTAGCGGGGACCCTACAAGAGACCCAGTACTTC

clone_size: few
v_call: TRBV19
j_call: TRBJ2-2
cdr3_length: 13
d_call: NA
cdr3_aa: CASSIRGAGELFF
cdr3_nt: TGTGCCAGTAGTATCCGGGGAGCCGGGGAGCTGTTTTTT

clone_size: few
v_call: TRBV29-1
j_call: TRBJ1-1
cdr3_length: 14
d_call: TRBD1
cdr3_aa: CSVDETGQGTEAFF
cdr3_nt: TGCAGCGTTGATGAAACTGGACAGGGCACTGAAGCTTTCTTT

clone_size: few
v_call: TRBV4-2
j_call: TRBJ2-5
cdr3_length: 15
d_call: NA
cdr3_aa: CASSQGYRVMETQYF
cdr3_nt: TGTGCCAGCAGCCAAGGTTACAGGGTGATGGAGACCCAGTACTTC

clone_size: few
v_call: TRBV20-1
j_call: TRBJ2-1
cdr3_length: 15
d_call: TRBD2
cdr3_aa: CSARDTSDSYNEQFF
cdr3_nt: TGCAGTGCTAGAGATACTAGCGACTCCTACAATGAGCAGTTCTTC

clone_size: NA
v_call: TRBV6-2/TRBV6-3
j_call: TRBJ2-3
cdr3_length: 14
d_call: NA
cdr3_aa: CASRPWGGTDTQYF
cdr3_nt: TGTGCCAGCAGACCCTGGGGGGGCACAGATACGCAGTATTTT

clone_size: few
v_call: TRBV20-1
j_call: TRBJ1-5
cdr3_length: 14
d_call: TRBD1
cdr3_aa: CSAYRRRGREAQHF
cdr3_nt: TGCAGTGCTTACCGAAGGAGGGGGCGAGAGGCCCAGCATTTT

clone_size: NA
v_call: TRBV12-3/TRBV12-4
j_call: TRBJ2-1
cdr3_length: 19
d_call: TRBD1
cdr3_aa: CAISGQGRQGSLPYNEQFF
cdr3_nt: TGTGCCATCAGTGGACAGGGGAGACAAGGGAGTCTCCCCTACAATGAGCAGTTCTTC

clone_size: once
v_call: TRBV9
j_call: TRBJ2-7
cdr3_length: 14
d_call: NA
cdr3_aa: CASSVDPTTYEQYF
cdr3_nt: TGTGCCAGCAGCGTAGATCCGACTACCTACGAGCAGTACTTC

clone_size: few
v_call: TRBV24-1
j_call: TRBJ2-5
cdr3_length: 14
d_call: TRBD1
cdr3_aa: CATSEPDRGETQYF
cdr3_nt: TGTGCCACCAGTGAGCCGGACAGGGGGGAGACCCAGTACTTC

clone_size: few
v_call: TRBV27
j_call: TRBJ2-7
cdr3_length: 17
d_call: NA
cdr3_aa: CASSLNGPAAYSYEQYF
cdr3_nt: TGTGCCAGCAGTTTAAATGGACCGGCAGCCTACTCCTACGAGCAGTACTTC

clone_size: many
v_call: TRBV20-1
j_call: TRBJ2-1
cdr3_length: 15
d_call: TRBD2
cdr3_aa: CSARDDGRRHNEQFF
cdr3_nt: TGCAGTGCTAGAGACGACGGGAGGAGGCACAATGAGCAGTTCTTC

clone_size: few
v_call: TRBV20-1
j_call: TRBJ2-7
cdr3_length: 11
d_call: NA
cdr3_aa: CSAIYLYEQYF
cdr3_nt: TGCAGTGCTATCTACCTTTACGAGCAGTACTTC

clone_size: few
v_call: TRBV21-1
j_call: TRBJ2-2
cdr3_length: 15
d_call: NA
cdr3_aa: CASRPGGQNTGELFF
cdr3_nt: TGTGCCAGCAGGCCAGGGGGCCAGAACACCGGGGAGCTGTTTTTT

clone_size: NA
v_call: TRBV20-1
j_call: TRBJ2-7
cdr3_length: 14
d_call: TRBD2
cdr3_aa: CSVSREGGTSEQYF
cdr3_nt: TGCAGTGTATCGCGGGAGGGAGGGACATCCGAGCAGTACTTC

clone_size: few
v_call: TRBV6-2/TRBV6-3
j_call: TRBJ1-1
cdr3_length: 14
d_call: NA
cdr3_aa: CATTWGGTDTEAFF
cdr3_nt: TGTGCCACCACTTGGGGAGGGACGGATACTGAAGCTTTCTTT

clone_size: few
v_call: TRBV29-1
j_call: TRBJ1-2
cdr3_length: 14
d_call: TRBD1
cdr3_aa: CSVLTGVENYGYTF
cdr3_nt: TGCAGCGTTCTTACAGGGGTAGAAAACTATGGCTACACCTTC

clone_size: many
v_call: TRBV12-3/TRBV12-4
j_call: TRBJ1-5
cdr3_length: 15
d_call: NA
cdr3_aa: CASGTLDSPRGGQHF
cdr3_nt: TGTGCCAGCGGGACATTGGACAGCCCGCGTGGAGGCCAGCATTTT

clone_size: many
v_call: TRBV5-1
j_call: TRBJ1-2
cdr3_length: 14
d_call: NA
cdr3_aa: CASSGGTRDSGYTF
cdr3_nt: TGCGCCAGCAGCGGCGGGACACGGGATAGTGGCTACACCTTC

clone_size: many
v_call: TRBV10-3
j_call: TRBJ1-6
cdr3_length: 12
d_call: NA
cdr3_aa: CAISGYNSPLHF
cdr3_nt: TGTGCCATCAGTGGATATAATTCACCCCTCCACTTT

clone_size: few
v_call: TRBV20-1
j_call: TRBJ2-7
cdr3_length: 10
d_call: NA
cdr3_aa: CSAHDYEQYF
cdr3_nt: TGCAGTGCCCATGACTACGAGCAGTACTTC

clone_size: NA
v_call: TRBV7-9
j_call: TRBJ2-3
cdr3_length: 17
d_call: NA
cdr3_aa: CASSSLAQGAGTDTQYF
cdr3_nt: TGTGCCAGCAGCTCCCTTGCACAAGGGGCCGGAACAGATACGCAGTATTTT

clone_size: NA
v_call: TRBV30
j_call: TRBJ1-2
cdr3_length: 12
d_call: NA
cdr3_aa: CAWSEGHYGYTF
cdr3_nt: TGTGCCTGGAGTGAGGGACACTATGGCTACACCTTC

clone_size: NA
v_call: TRBV6-5
j_call: TRBJ2-1
cdr3_length: 18
d_call: NA
cdr3_aa: CASSYPLVRGPSYNEQFF
cdr3_nt: TGTGCCAGCAGTTACCCCTTAGTGCGCGGGCCCTCCTACAATGAGCAGTTCTTC

clone_size: many
v_call: TRBV7-2
j_call: TRBJ2-3
cdr3_length: 14
d_call: NA
cdr3_aa: CASSLGGITDTQYF
cdr3_nt: TGTGCCAGCAGCTTAGGGGGGATCACAGATACGCAGTATTTT

clone_size: NA
v_call: TRBV12-3/TRBV12-4
j_call: TRBJ1-5
cdr3_length: 13
d_call: NA
cdr3_aa: CASSIKSNQPQHF
cdr3_nt: TGTGCCAGCAGTATAAAGAGCAATCAGCCCCAGCATTTT

clone_size: many
v_call: TRBV7-2
j_call: TRBJ2-5
cdr3_length: 13
d_call: NA
cdr3_aa: CASSWVYQETQYF
cdr3_nt: TGTGCCAGCAGCTGGGTATACCAAGAGACCCAGTACTTC

clone_size: NA
v_call: TRBV7-9
j_call: TRBJ2-1
cdr3_length: 15
d_call: TRBD2
cdr3_aa: CASSPTSAEWNEQFF
cdr3_nt: TGTGCCAGCAGCCCAACTAGCGCAGAGTGGAATGAGCAGTTCTTC

clone_size: NA
v_call: TRBV20-1
j_call: TRBJ2-3
cdr3_length: 13
d_call: NA
cdr3_aa: CSARTANTDTQYF
cdr3_nt: TGCAGTGCGCGGACAGCTAATACAGATACGCAGTATTTT

clone_size: few
v_call: TRBV9
j_call: TRBJ2-5
cdr3_length: 13
d_call: NA
cdr3_aa: CASSASGIETQYF
cdr3_nt: TGTGCCAGCAGCGCCAGCGGTATCGAGACCCAGTACTTC